The 24 T cell receptor beta chains given below trace back to one sample, sequenced in a study of lymphopenia after photon versus proton radiotherapy. Method: immunoSEQ multiplex PCR; TCRdb's copy keeps in-frame clones and lacks some. The sample consists of 50,000 to 70,000 clones, about nine tenths of them appearing once. The sequenced sample was peripheral blood, obtained from a patient treated with proton-based radiotherapy. These TCRs come from a man older than 75 with esophageal cancer.

V is TRBV5-3 and J is TRBJ2-5, with D tentatively TRBD2 (5 bases). TRBV5-3 is an open reading frame whose function is uncertain. This CDR3 comprises 19 residues. V gave up 0 bases and J gave up 2 bases, with 23 bases separating them. The chain's CDR3 is CARSLAVGVEIEQQETQYF. In DNA form, the CDR3 reads TGTGCCAGAAGCTTGGCCGTCGGGGTTGAGATAGAGCAGCAAGAGACCCAGTACTTC.

The CDR3 region has the DNA TGTGCCAGCAGCCAAGGGTCCTGGGGATCGGGGGAGCTGTTTTTT. Encoded protein: CASSQGSWGSGELFF. The chain is built from TRBV7-3 and TRBJ2-2; D ambiguous. Germline-derived CDR1 and CDR2 are SGHTA and FQGTGA. The CDR3 sequence is 15 residues long. V gave up 5 bases and J gave up 8 bases, with 18 bases separating them.

The V gene is TRBV5-1, the J gene TRBJ2-2; D gene ambiguous. The V gene lost 0 bases and the J gene lost 5 bases, with 11 bases spanning the gap. The germline V gene encodes CDR1 SGHRS and CDR2 YFSETQ. The CDR3 spans 15 residues. CDR3 coding DNA: TGCGCCAGCAGCTTGGGAACCCGGATTACCGGGGAGCTGTTTTTT. It yields the protein CASSLGTRITGELFF.

The chain combines TRBV4-1 with TRBJ2-4, with D uncertain. The CDR3 runs to 14 residues. CDR1 is MGHRA, CDR2 YSYEKL, per germline. The V end lost 1 base, the J end lost 4 bases, and 8 bases lay between the germline ends. CDR3 region: CASSQGQRKNIQYF. CDR3 DNA: TGCGCCAGCAGCCAAGGTCAAAGAAAAAACATTCAGTACTTC.

V and J are TRBV5-1 and TRBJ2-7, with 9 bases that match TRBD1. The V and J ends lost 0 bases and 0 bases, in that order; junction bases with no gene match: 4. This CDR3 has 16 amino acids. The germline CDR1 and CDR2 sequences are SGHRS and YFSETQ. CDR3 residues: CASSLAGTGSSYEQYF. CDR3 bases: TGCGCCAGCAGCTTGGCCGGGACAGGGAGCTCCTACGAGCAGTACTTC.

The chain combines TRBV7-9 with TRBJ1-4; unclear D gene. Germline V lookup: CDR1 SEHNR, CDR2 FQNEAQ (reference sequence). The CDR3 covers 12 residues. Between the trimmed V and J ends, which lost 5 bases and 11 bases, there was a span of 12 bases. CDR3 region: CASSPENGKLFF. CDR3 nucleotide sequence: TGTGCCAGCAGCCCGGAAAACGGTAAACTGTTTTTT.

J is TRBJ1-6 and V is TRBV7-2, with unresolved D. Deletions cut 2 bases from V and 6 bases from J, with 17 bases between. The V gene's germline CDR1 is SGHTA and CDR2 FQGNSA. The CDR3 spans 17 residues. The CDR3 reads CASSLQLVTAGNSPLHF. The DNA of the CDR3 is TGTGCCAGCAGCTTACAACTAGTGACGGCCGGTAATTCACCCCTCCACTTT.

The CDR3 reads CASSPRYKSGDYNEQFF. The CDR3 nucleotides are TGTGCCAGCAGCCCTAGATACAAAAGCGGAGACTACAATGAGCAGTTCTTC. V usage is TRBV7-9 and J usage is TRBJ2-1, with D possibly matching TRBD2 (5 bases). The CDR3 contains 17 residues. Trimming cost V 5 bases and J 3 bases, with 20 bases left between them. Per germline, CDR1 SEHNR and CDR2 FQNEAQ (reference sequence).

The genes are TRBV5-1 and TRBJ2-1; D possibly corresponds to TRBD1 (6 bases). The ends were cut back, 2 bases at V and 12 bases at J, with 12 bases in the middle. The CDR3 has 12 amino acids. Germline CDR1 and CDR2: SGHRS and YFSETQ. This chain's CDR3 is CASSLGGQGQFF. CDR3 nucleotide sequence: TGCGCCAGCAGCTTAGGGGGTCAAGGGCAGTTCTTC. Full variable domain (remainder filled in from reference TRBV5-1 and TRBJ2-1): KAGVTQTPRYLIKTRGQQVTLSCSPISGHRSVSWYQQTPGQGLQFLFEYFSETQRNKGNFPGRFSGRQFSNSRSEMNVSTLELGDSALYLCASSLGGQGQFFGPGTRLTVL.

The chain is built from TRBV7-2 and TRBJ2-7; D call uncertain. The CDR3 extends over 13 amino acids. Trimming removed 5 bases at V and 6 bases at J, with 14 bases between. Germline V CDR1 and CDR2: SGHTA, FQGNSA. The DNA of the CDR3 is TGTGCCAGCAGCCCGGCTGGGGTGGGCGAGCAGTACTTC. Translation gives CASSPAGVGEQYF.

The rearrangement links TRBV7-2 to TRBJ2-3, with D possibly being TRBD1 or TRBD2 (5 bases each). Deletions cut 7 bases from V and 4 bases from J, with 12 bases between. The CDR3 loop spans 13 amino acids. Germline CDR1 reads SGHTA; CDR2 reads FQGNSA. The CDR3 is CASKGSGADTQYF. DNA for the CDR3: TGTGCCAGCAAGGGGTCCGGGGCAGATACGCAGTATTTT.

The J gene is TRBJ1-3, the V gene TRBV5-1; maybe TRBD1 (5 bases). The CDR3 sequence is 13 residues long. Trimming pared 3 bases from V and 9 bases from J, leaving 13 bases between. Germline V lookup: CDR1 SGHRS, CDR2 YFSETQ. CDR3 residues: CASSSTDSGTIYF. CDR3 in DNA: TGCGCCAGCAGCTCGACAGACTCGGGCACCATATATTTT.

The chain uses TRBV4-1 and TRBJ1-6; 8 bases agree with TRBD1. The CDR3 covers 16 residues. Unmatched junction bases numbered 14, after V lost 3 bases and J lost 13 bases. Germline loops: CDR1 MGHRA, CDR2 YSYEKL. For the CDR3, the DNA is TGCGCCAGCAGCCAGGTACCCGGGACAGGAGGTGGGCCCCTCCACTTT. Residues: CASSQVPGTGGGPLHF.

There are a few counts of this clone. This chain uses TRBV4-1 with TRBJ2-1; the match to TRBD2 covers 8 bases. The CDR3 is made up of 17 amino acids. Germline CDR1 reads MGHRA; CDR2 reads YSYEKL. Trimming took 4 bases from V and 6 from J; bases not matched to a gene: 14. The CDR3 DNA reads TGCGCCAGCAGCCTGACCTCTATGGCGGGGGGAGGCAATGAGCAGTTCTTC. Protein product: CASSLTSMAGGGNEQFF.

In DNA, the CDR3 is TGCGCCAGCAGCTTGTGGCAGACCGGGGAGCTGTTTTTT. Encoded protein: CASSLWQTGELFF. This chain connects TRBV5-1 to TRBJ2-2; D is unresolved. This CDR3 has 13 amino acids. V gave up 1 base and J gave up 5 bases, with 6 bases separating them. The germline gives CDR1 SGHRS, CDR2 YFSETQ.

The CDR3 region has the DNA TGCGCCAGCAGCCAAGAAGGGTTAGATGGTCCCGGGGAGCTGTTTTTT. This sequence encodes CASSQEGLDGPGELFF. This rearrangement joins TRBV4-3 to TRBJ2-2, with D hard to call. V lost 0 bases and J lost 6, with 14 bases in between. Germline V gene data show CDR1 as LGHNA and CDR2 as YSLEER. The CDR3 length is 16 residues.

V and J are TRBV2 and TRBJ1-4, with D possibly being TRBD1 (5 bases). Trimming removed 6 bases at V and 8 bases at J, with 16 bases between. CDR1 SNHLY and CDR2 FYNNEI come from the germline V gene. CDR3 length equals 14 residues. The CDR3 sequence is CASSPGGVREKLFF. For the CDR3, the DNA is TGTGCCAGCAGCCCCGGGGGGGTTAGGGAAAAACTGTTTTTT.

For this clone: At one boundary the junction diverges from the germline segment, which might be a read error. This chain uses TRBV10-3 with TRBJ1-5; the D is unclear. This CDR3 has 15 residues. Germline V gene data show CDR1 as ENHRY and CDR2 as SYGVKD. CDR3 residues: CATSEAKGSNQPQHF. CDR3 DNA sequence: TGTGCCACCAGTGAAGCAAAGGGTAGCAATCAGCCCCAGCATTTT.

The rearrangement joins TRBV6-5 to TRBJ1-2; D perhaps matches TRBD1 (6 bases). V dropped 7 bases and J dropped 4 bases, with 19 bases sitting between them. Germline V gene sequence: CDR1 MNHEY, CDR2 SVGAGI. The CDR3 length is 15 residues. As DNA, the CDR3 is TGTGCCAGCACCGAGGGGCGGGGGCTCGGCTATGGCTACACCTTC. It yields the protein CASTEGRGLGYGYTF.

The rearrangement uses TRBV7-8 and TRBJ2-3; 9 nucleotides line up with TRBD2. CDR1 SGHVS and CDR2 FQNEAQ come from the germline V gene. There are 16 residues in the CDR3. V lost 4 bases to trimming and J lost 0 bases; unmatched junction nucleotides: 5. The CDR3 protein is CASSSITSGSTDTQYF. The CDR3 nucleotides read TGTGCCAGCAGCTCCATTACTAGCGGGAGCACAGATACGCAGTATTTT. Full variable domain (rest looked up from reference TRBV7-8 and TRBJ2-3): GAGVSQSPRYKVAKRGQDVALRCDPISGHVSLFWYQQALGQGPEFLTYFQNEAQLDKSGLPSDRFFAERPEGSVSTLKIQRTQQEDSAVYLCASSSITSGSTDTQYFGPGTRLTVL.

V usage is TRBV10-3 and J usage is TRBJ2-5; D is ambiguous. The CDR3 is made up of 11 amino acids. V was trimmed by 2 bases and J by 5 bases, leaving 3 bases between them. Germline V lookup: CDR1 ENHRY, CDR2 SYGVKD. The CDR3 region has the DNA TGTGCCATCAGTGAGAGGGAGACCCAGTACTTC. This codes for CAISERETQYF.

V is TRBV19 and J is TRBJ2-1; the D gene is possibly TRBD2 (6 bases). Germline CDR1 is LNHDA and CDR2 is SQIVND (reference sequence). The CDR3 runs 14 residues. Trimming removed 5 bases at V and 9 bases at J, with 17 bases between. The CDR3 protein is CASSRGIASFEQFF. CDR3 DNA sequence: TGTGCCAGTAGTCGGGGGATAGCTTCGTTTGAGCAGTTCTTC.

The rearrangement uses TRBV10-3 and TRBJ2-7; D possibly corresponds to TRBD2 (5 bases). V lost 8 bases, J lost 0 bases, and 5 bases lay in between. The CDR3 spans 11 residues. CDR1 is ENHRY, CDR2 SYGVKD, per germline. CDR3 protein: CAIRDSYEQYF. The DNA of the CDR3 is TGTGCCATCCGGGACTCCTACGAGCAGTACTTC.

The V and J genes are TRBV5-4 and TRBJ2-5; D ambiguous. Deletions cut 0 bases from V and 5 bases from J, with 14 bases between. The CDR3 has 15 amino acids. CDR1 and CDR2 from the germline V gene are SGHNT and YYREEE (reference sequence). The CDR3 DNA is TGTGCCAGCAGCTTGGGGGTAGCAGGAGCGGAGACCCAGTACTTC. It yields the protein CASSLGVAGAETQYF.